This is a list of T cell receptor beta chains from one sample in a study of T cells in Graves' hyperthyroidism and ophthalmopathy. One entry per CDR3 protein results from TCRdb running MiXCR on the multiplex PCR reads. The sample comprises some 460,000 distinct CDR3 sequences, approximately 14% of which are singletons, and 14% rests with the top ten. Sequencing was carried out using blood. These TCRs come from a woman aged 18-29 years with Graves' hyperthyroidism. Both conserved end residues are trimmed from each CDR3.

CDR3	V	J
ASSLQGGWGGELF	TRBV4-1	TRBJ2-2
ASSQGRPSMGKLF	TRBV6-1	TRBJ1-4
ASSLAWRGAGYGYT	TRBV27	TRBJ1-2
ASSRLAGTYEQY	TRBV2	TRBJ2-7
ACRDSSPEQY	TRBV2	TRBJ2-7
ASITGGLEWGGEQF	TRBV2	TRBJ2-1
ASSLTGTDGELY	TRBV19	TRBJ2-2
ASSPQGPNYGYT	TRBV27	TRBJ1-2
AISGGQGAYEQY	TRBV10-3	TRBJ2-7
ASSTQRENNSPLH	TRBV9	TRBJ1-6
ASSRWETNTEAF	TRBV28	TRBJ1-1